This TCR beta chain derives from a study of T-cell memory formation after mild COVID-19. Study-level points and caveats: Memory sampled before infection contained some responding clones, suggesting cross-reactive memory joined. Clones that contracted clustered mainly in CM and EM if CD4+ and in EMRA if CD8+.

The germline CDR1 and CDR2 sequences are MGHRA and YSYEKL. The CDR3 is made up of 14 amino acids. Trimming left V 3 bases short and J 2 bases short, with 7 bases between. TCRdb reanalysed the 5' RACE reads using MiXCR and keeps one entry per CDR3 protein. The table has hundreds of thousands of distinct CDR3 sequences, approximately 15% seen once. On this clonotype: Its antigen is unknown.

The material sequenced was PBMCs or a T cell subset sorted from them (not recorded which). This rearrangement joins TRBV4-1 to TRBJ2-2; D uncertain. This TCR was recovered from a man younger than 30 who had mild COVID-19 (a few samples of this study predate the infection). Cell type and time point are not known. The CDR3 region is CASSQFSNTGELFF. In DNA, the CDR3 is TGCGCCAGCAGCCAGTTCTCTAACACCGGGGAGCTGTTTTTT.